This T cell receptor beta chain was sequenced during a study of cytomegalovirus exposure and HLA in healthy donors. For the study at large: The use of the same platform for the 100 to 150 validation repertoires and the 666 first-cohort repertoires was reported by a later analysis.

TCRdb's copy holds only in-frame clones and misses some; the assay was immunoSEQ multiplex PCR. The sample lists a few hundred thousand clones; roughly 89% were seen once. As concerns this clone: Antigen unknown.

CDR3 length: 14 residues. Per the germline V gene, CDR1 is SEHNR and CDR2 is FQNEAQ (reference sequence). The junction had 7 bases not matched to a gene; V was cut back by 4 bases and J by 9 bases. Study-wide findings and caveats: Across donors, most TCRs were seen rarely, yet some public ones were widespread. The study put some 150 TCR beta chains on its list as cytomegalovirus-associated. Later, an analysis found that TCR clusters from the first cohort tended to co-occur in the roughly 110 validation repertoires.

V and J are TRBV7-9 and TRBJ2-1, with 9 bases lining up with TRBD2. This TCR came from a woman between 18 and 29 years old in good health and CMV-seronegative. Sequenced sample: PBMCs. The CDR3 DNA is TGTGCCAGCAGCTCTGGACTAGCGCCAGGTGAGCAGTTCTTC. As protein: CASSSGLAPGEQFF.